The 3 T cell receptor beta chains below were found in one sample sequenced in a study of Graves' ophthalmopathy and Graves' hyperthyroidism. Using RNA transcripts, the TCR beta CDR3 regions were amplified. HTBI primers were used in a first-round RT-PCR, which preceded a second-round multiplex PCR. TCRdb redid the calling of the multiplex PCR reads with MiXCR, one entry per CDR3 protein. The table records 500,000 to 800,000 distinct CDR3 sequences, about 41% of them present only once. The sequenced sample was peripheral blood. Source of these receptors: an adult man with Graves' ophthalmopathy.

This clonotype was picked up many times. The chain links TRBV15 to TRBJ1-5; no definite D call. CDR1 is LNHNV, CDR2 YYDKDF, per germline (reference sequence). CDR3 length: 14 residues. The ends were cut back, 3 bases at V and 9 bases at J, with 15 bases in the middle. CDR3 loop: CATSSPAVAGPQHF. Here the CDR3 DNA reads TGTGCCACCAGCAGCCCGGCGGTGGCGGGGCCCCAGCATTTT.

The sample holds many counts of this clonotype. V gene TRBV29-1 combines with J gene TRBJ2-5; 7 nucleotides line up with TRBD1. CDR1 and CDR2 from the germline V gene are SQVTM and ANQGSEA. J was trimmed by 4 bases and V by 5 bases; bases with no gene match: 4. CDR3 length: 12 residues. CDR3 in DNA: TGCAGCGTTCAAACAGGGGCAGAGACCCAGTACTTC. It translates to CSVQTGAETQYF.

The genes are TRBV12-3 or TRBV12-4 and TRBJ2-5; TRBD2 is a possible D gene (5 bases). V dropped 6 bases and J dropped 6 bases, with 20 bases sitting between them. The CDR3 length is 15 residues. This chain's CDR3 is CASSPSRGWFQTQYF. In DNA, the CDR3 is TGTGCCAGCAGCCCTAGCCGGGGTTGGTTCCAGACCCAGTACTTC.